These T cell receptor beta chains were read from a single sample in a study of shared clonotypes between healthy human individuals. The method was immunoSEQ multiplex PCR; TCRdb's version includes in-frame clones alone and lacks a portion of them. The table shows roughly 2.6 million clones, with about 92% occurring only once. Sequencing was performed on naive CD4+ T cells sorted from blood. The receptors derive from a man aged 18 to 29 in good health. Each CDR3 is given with its conserved first and last residue. Fields, in order: D gene, J gene, CDR3 length, V gene, clone size, CDR3 protein, CDR3 DNA. The D gene is left open where the match is weak. Clone sizes are given selectively: once, few, many, or a class where the clone is expanded.

D: TRBD1; J: TRBJ2-5; length: 13; V: TRBV29-1; size: once; CDR3: CSEGQGGFETQYF; DNA: TGCAGCGAGGGACAGGGGGGTTTCGAGACCCAGTACTTC
D: TRBD1; J: TRBJ2-7; length: 15; V: TRBV5-6; size: NA; CDR3: CASSPGTGKTYEQYF; DNA: TGTGCCAGCAGCCCCGGGACAGGGAAGACCTACGAGCAGTACTTC
D: TRBD2; J: TRBJ2-7; length: 13; V: TRBV2; size: NA; CDR3: CASRGTSSPSQYF; DNA: TGTGCCAGCAGGGGGACTAGCTCTCCGTCGCAGTACTTC
D: TRBD1; J: TRBJ2-7; length: 15; V: TRBV27; size: NA; CDR3: CASSLSGQGAYEQYF; DNA: TGTGCCAGCAGTTTATCGGGACAGGGGGCCTACGAGCAGTACTTC
D: NA; J: TRBJ1-3; length: 14; V: TRBV30; size: NA; CDR3: CAWSRLDSGNTIYF; DNA: TGTGCCTGGAGTCGATTGGACTCTGGAAACACCATATATTTT
D: NA; J: TRBJ2-1; length: 11; V: TRBV28; size: NA; CDR3: CASQLKREQFF; DNA: TGTGCCAGCCAACTCAAAAGGGAGCAGTTCTTC
D: TRBD1; J: TRBJ2-7; length: 15; V: TRBV30; size: NA; CDR3: CAWSRDGTGVREQYF; DNA: TGTGCCTGGAGTCGGGACGGGACAGGGGTCCGCGAGCAGTACTTC
D: NA; J: TRBJ2-3; length: 11; V: TRBV10-3; size: NA; CDR3: CAISAREAQYF; DNA: TGTGCCATCAGTGCTAGAGAGGCGCAGTATTTT
D: TRBD1; J: TRBJ1-4; length: 15; V: TRBV9; size: NA; CDR3: CASSTRGTDNEKLFF; DNA: TGTGCCAGCAGCACTCGAGGGACAGACAATGAAAAACTGTTTTTT
D: TRBD2; J: TRBJ2-1; length: 17; V: TRBV25-1; size: NA; CDR3: CASSELSSGSSYNEQFF; DNA: TGTGCCAGCAGTGAATTGAGTAGCGGGAGTTCCTACAATGAGCAGTTCTTC
D: TRBD2; J: TRBJ2-7; length: 18; V: TRBV7-2; size: NA; CDR3: CASSFPTLPPSSGSEQYF; DNA: TGTGCCAGCAGCTTTCCGACTCTGCCCCCATCTAGCGGGAGCGAGCAGTACTTC
D: NA; J: TRBJ2-1; length: 15; V: TRBV30; size: few; CDR3: CAWTPWGTYYNEQFF; DNA: TGTGCCTGGACCCCCTGGGGTACCTACTACAATGAGCAGTTCTTC
D: TRBD1; J: TRBJ2-7; length: 14; V: TRBV7-9; size: NA; CDR3: CASSPGQGPYEQYF; DNA: TGTGCCAGCAGCCCGGGACAGGGCCCCTACGAGCAGTACTTC
D: NA; J: TRBJ2-7; length: 19; V: TRBV4-3; size: NA; CDR3: CASSQDLVDGSWTTSEQYF; DNA: TGCGCCAGCAGCCAAGACCTGGTAGACGGGAGTTGGACCACTTCCGAGCAGTACTTC
D: NA; J: TRBJ1-2; length: 15; V: TRBV9; size: NA; CDR3: CASSVWEQEFYGYTF; DNA: TGTGCCAGCAGCGTATGGGAACAGGAGTTCTATGGCTACACCTTC
D: NA; J: TRBJ2-3; length: 13; V: TRBV7-2; size: NA; CDR3: CASNKGLADTQYF; DNA: TGTGCCAGCAACAAGGGGTTGGCAGATACGCAGTATTTT
D: NA; J: TRBJ2-1; length: 14; V: TRBV10-3; size: NA; CDR3: CAISRQDLNNEQFF; DNA: TGTGCCATCAGTCGACAGGACCTTAACAATGAGCAGTTCTTC
D: TRBD1; J: TRBJ2-4; length: 18; V: TRBV14; size: once; CDR3: CASSPGQGKSLAKNIQYF; DNA: TGTGCCAGCAGCCCGGGACAGGGTAAATCTCTAGCCAAAAACATTCAGTACTTC
D: NA; J: TRBJ2-1; length: 16; V: TRBV6-5; size: NA; CDR3: CASSYSGGLGYNEQFF; DNA: TGTGCCAGCAGTTACTCTGGGGGATTAGGCTACAATGAGCAGTTCTTC
D: NA; J: TRBJ2-7; length: 12; V: TRBV6-5; size: NA; CDR3: CASSNNDYEQYF; DNA: TGTGCCAGCAGTAACAATGACTACGAGCAGTACTTC
D: NA; J: TRBJ2-2; length: 15; V: TRBV5-4; size: once; CDR3: CASSKEGLNTGELFF; DNA: TGTGCCAGCAGCAAAGAGGGACTCAACACCGGGGAGCTGTTTTTT
D: NA; J: TRBJ1-1; length: 11; V: TRBV30; size: few; CDR3: CAWSSGPEAFF; DNA: TGTGCCTGGAGTTCGGGGCCTGAAGCTTTCTTT
D: NA; J: TRBJ1-6; length: 16; V: TRBV4-3; size: NA; CDR3: CASSQDPAEANSPLHF; DNA: TGCGCCAGCAGCCAAGATCCCGCGGAGGCGAATTCACCCCTCCACTTT
D: TRBD2; J: TRBJ2-7; length: 13; V: TRBV7-2; size: NA; CDR3: CASSFSGSYEQYF; DNA: TGTGCCAGCAGCTTCAGCGGGAGCTACGAGCAGTACTTC
D: NA; J: TRBJ2-2; length: 15; V: TRBV5-1; size: NA; CDR3: CASRWGSANTGELFF; DNA: TGCGCCAGCAGATGGGGGAGTGCGAACACCGGGGAGCTGTTTTTT
D: NA; J: TRBJ2-3; length: 17; V: TRBV7-8; size: NA; CDR3: CASSLGVAGPITDTQYF; DNA: TGTGCCAGCAGCTTAGGGGTGGCAGGGCCGATCACAGATACGCAGTATTTT
D: NA; J: TRBJ2-3; length: 14; V: TRBV29-1; size: NA; CDR3: CSVGFGASTDTQYF; DNA: TGCAGCGTTGGTTTCGGGGCGAGCACAGATACGCAGTATTTT
D: TRBD2; J: TRBJ2-2; length: 15; V: TRBV29-1; size: NA; CDR3: CSVDSGPGRVGELFF; DNA: TGCAGCGTTGACTCAGGGCCAGGGAGGGTCGGGGAGCTGTTTTTT
D: TRBD1; J: TRBJ1-4; length: 16; V: TRBV15; size: NA; CDR3: CATSRDGTGRGEKLFF; DNA: TGTGCCACCAGCAGAGATGGGACAGGGCGAGGCGAAAAACTGTTTTTT
D: TRBD2; J: TRBJ2-7; length: 14; V: TRBV30; size: NA; CDR3: CAWSVLRGAYEQYF; DNA: TGTGCCTGGAGTGTACTTCGGGGGGCCTACGAGCAGTACTTC